This is a list of T cell receptor beta chains from one sample in a study of T cells in Graves' hyperthyroidism and ophthalmopathy. TCRdb re-called the multiplex PCR reads with MiXCR, one entry per CDR3 protein. The data show some 360,000 distinct CDR3 sequences, with around 13% seen just once and about 11% held by the top ten. Sequencing was performed on blood. Receptors were obtained from a woman in her fifties or sixties with Graves' hyperthyroidism. Both conserved end residues are part of each CDR3. The D gene is left open where the match is weak. The size of a clone is reported for some rows only, either as once, few or many, or as a class for expanded clones.

clone_size d_call j_call v_call cdr3_nt cdr3_aa
many - TRBJ2-5 TRBV5-1 TGCGCCAGCAGCTTGGCCGCAGGGCCCCAAGAGACCCAGTACTTC CASSLAAGPQETQYF
many - TRBJ1-6 TRBV7-8 TGTGCCAGCATCCCAGGCCCCGACCGCTCCTATAATTCACCCCTCCACTTT CASIPGPDRSYNSPLHF
- - TRBJ2-7 TRBV10-3 TGTGCCATCAGAGAAGGACTAACGACCTACGAGCAGTACTTC CAIREGLTTYEQYF
- - TRBJ1-6 TRBV2 TGTGCCAGCGGCGACCATTTAAATTCACCCCTCCACTTT CASGDHLNSPLHF
many - TRBJ2-7 TRBV7-8 TGTGCCAGCAGCCTCCAAGAGTTCTACGAGCAGTACTTC CASSLQEFYEQYF
many - TRBJ2-7 TRBV28 TGTGCCAGCAGTTTACCCCCGTCAGCGCAGTACTTC CASSLPPSAQYF
many - TRBJ2-7 TRBV7-2 TGTGCCAGCAGCTTAGCGTATACGGAAGCCTACGAGCAGTACTTC CASSLAYTEAYEQYF
few TRBD1 TRBJ1-1 TRBV10-3 TGTGCCATCAAGGGACAGGGTCAGGCTGAAGCTTTCTTT CAIKGQGQAEAFF
many TRBD1 TRBJ1-6 TRBV2 TGTGCCAGCTGTCCCGAAACAGGGGATTCACCCCTCCACTTT CASCPETGDSPLHF
few - TRBJ2-7 TRBV4-1 TGCGCCAGCAGCCGTGACTCCGGGAGCTCCTACGAGCAGTACTTC CASSRDSGSSYEQYF
many - TRBJ2-3 TRBV4-1 TGCGCCAGCAGCCAAGGGTTCACAGATACGCAGTATTTT CASSQGFTDTQYF
- TRBD1 TRBJ2-2 TRBV5-1 TGCGCCAGCACACCGACCTGGACAGGAACCAACACCGGGGAGCTGTTTTTT CASTPTWTGTNTGELFF
many - TRBJ2-5 TRBV11-3 TGTGCCAGCAGCTTACCCAGGGGGGCAATCCACCGAGAGACCCAGTACTTC CASSLPRGAIHRETQYF
few - TRBJ2-1 TRBV20-1 TGCAGTGCCCCGTCCCTAGCGTCCCATGAGCAGTTCTTC CSAPSLASHEQFF
many TRBD2 TRBJ2-1 TRBV11-2 TGTGCCAGCAGCCCCGGGGGGGAGAGGAACAATGAGCAGTTCTTC CASSPGGERNNEQFF
few - TRBJ2-7 TRBV2 TGTGCCAGCAGTGAGTCAGAAGGACAGTACGAGCAGTACTTC CASSESEGQYEQYF
many - TRBJ1-4 TRBV6-1 TGTGCCACCTATTCCGGGACAAGGGAAAAACTGTTTTTT CATYSGTREKLFF
- TRBD2 TRBJ2-1 TRBV7-9 TGTGCCAGCAGCTTGACGGCCGGGGGGCGGGGGGGATATGAGCAGTTCTTC CASSLTAGGRGGYEQFF
few TRBD2 TRBJ2-3 TRBV2 TGTGCCAACAAAGGCCGAGCGGGAGGGCCAAATACGCAGTATTTT CANKGRAGGPNTQYF
few TRBD1 TRBJ1-1 TRBV3-1 TGTGCCAGCACCGATCGGAGAGGACAGGGAGGCACTGAAGCTTTCTTT CASTDRRGQGGTEAFF
many TRBD2 TRBJ2-1 TRBV10-3 TGTGCCATCAGTGAGGGGACTAGCGGGAAGTACAATGAGCAGTTCTTC CAISEGTSGKYNEQFF
many - TRBJ2-7 TRBV6-6 TGTGCCAGCAGTTACTTTGCTGAGTACGAGCAGTACTTC CASSYFAEYEQYF
- TRBD2 TRBJ2-3 TRBV29-1 TGCAGCGTTGAAGATCGAGGGACTAGCGGGAGAATAGATACGCAGTATTTT CSVEDRGTSGRIDTQYF
few - TRBJ1-4 TRBV20-1 TGCAGTGCAACCGCAGGGTTTCGGAATGAAAAACTGTTTTTT CSATAGFRNEKLFF
many - TRBJ1-1 TRBV7-3 TGTGCCAGCAGCTGGGAGGGATCTGAAGCTTTCTTT CASSWEGSEAFF